The clone carrying this TCR beta chain was detected only a few times. Germline values: CDR1 SQVTM, CDR2 ANQGSEA. The CDR3 extends over 13 amino acids. Trimming pared 5 bases from V and 0 bases from J, leaving 10 bases between. This entry is derived from a study of cytotoxic CD8 clonotypes in ibrutinib-treated CLL. Clones were sequenced by immunoSEQ multiplex PCR, and TCRdb holds only the in-frame ones, with some missing. The data show more than 200,000 clones, 70% seen once. This receptor was taken from a human donor with chronic lymphocytic leukemia. The rearrangement uses TRBV29-1 and TRBJ1-1, with D possibly matching TRBD1 (5 bases). The sequenced sample was PBMCs, obtained after 24 months of ibrutinib treatment. CDR3 sequence: CSVSRQMNTEAFF. The CDR3 nucleotides read TGCAGCGTTTCACGACAGATGAACACTGAAGCTTTCTTT.